This paragraph covers one T cell receptor (beta chain) sequence. The sample has other DNA sequences that encode this CDR3 too. Study processing details: Reference gene primer amplification yielded estimated nucleated cell counts. Method: immunoSEQ multiplex PCR; TCRdb's copy keeps in-frame clones and lacks some. The DNA gave D and trimming, while V, J and clone size come from that table. This table holds about 250,000 clones, 70% to 90% found once. The data were obtained in a study of blood T cell repertoires in COVID-19. In the study overall: Nucleic acid was either cDNA or gDNA, and it came from T cells, B-cell-depleted T cells, or PBMCs.

Seattle enrolled patients during active infection and tracked them longitudinally. This CDR3 contains 13 residues. V lost 0 bases, J lost 4 bases, and 7 bases lay in between. The V gene's germline CDR1 is SGDLS and CDR2 YYNGEE. Material: peripheral blood. This receptor was identified in a woman aged 25-40 years with COVID-19, enrolled during active disease. The V and J genes are TRBV9 and TRBJ1-1; D unclear. This CDR3 reads CASSVGGSTEAFF. The CDR3 DNA sequence: TGTGCCAGCAGCGTAGGAGGGAGCACTGAAGCTTTCTTT.